The table lists the clone carrying this T cell receptor (beta chain) with many counts. This library used about 360 ng RNA and molecular barcoded adaptors spanning alpha/delta and beta/gamma chains. One entry per CDR3 protein results from TCRdb running MiXCR on the reads. The profile covers approximately 61,000 distinct CDR3 sequences, with roughly 19% appearing a single time and over 11% taken by the ten largest. This specimen belongs to a study of read filtering for tumor transcriptome and immune sequencing. Study context: RNA-seq yielded only about 75 to 1,300 TCR reads, IR-seq about 4 to 10.27 million.

This CDR3 spans 14 amino acids. Trimming took 6 bases from V and 2 from J, leaving 17 bases between them. Germline V gene sequence: CDR1 DFQATT, CDR2 SNEGSKA (reference sequence). The sequencing sample was made of a population of CD138-negative cells sorted from bone marrow. V usage is TRBV20-1 and J usage is TRBJ2-7; D is perhaps TRBD2 (7 bases). This sequence was found in a donor aged 40 or older with multiple myeloma. CDR3 residues: CSAENREGAYEQYF. The CDR3 DNA sequence: TGCAGTGCGGAAAACAGGGAGGGAGCCTACGAGCAGTACTTC.